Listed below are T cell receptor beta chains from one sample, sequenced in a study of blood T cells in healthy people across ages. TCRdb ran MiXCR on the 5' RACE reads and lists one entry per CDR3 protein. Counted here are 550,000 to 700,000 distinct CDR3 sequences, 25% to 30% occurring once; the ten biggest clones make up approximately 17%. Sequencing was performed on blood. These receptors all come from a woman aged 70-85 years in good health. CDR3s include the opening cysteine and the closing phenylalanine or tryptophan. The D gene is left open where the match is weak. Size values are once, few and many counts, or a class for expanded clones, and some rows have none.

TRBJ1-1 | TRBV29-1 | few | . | CSVEEQQNTEAFF | TGCAGCGTTGAAGAACAGCAGAACACTGAAGCTTTCTTT
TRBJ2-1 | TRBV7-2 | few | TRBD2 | CASSLDGGDGGEQFF | TGTGCCAGCAGCTTAGATGGGGGAGACGGGGGGGAGCAGTTCTTC
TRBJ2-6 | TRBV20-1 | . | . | CSATSGSGANVLTF | TGCAGTGCCACCTCGGGGTCTGGGGCCAACGTCCTGACTTTC
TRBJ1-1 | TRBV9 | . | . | CASSGWGGTDTEAFF | TGTGCCAGCAGCGGATGGGGAGGAACTGACACTGAAGCTTTCTTT
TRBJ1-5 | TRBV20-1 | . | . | CSARITTASNQPQHF | TGCAGTGCTAGGATTACGACAGCTAGCAATCAGCCCCAGCATTTT
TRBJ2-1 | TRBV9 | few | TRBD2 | CASSQRAGRLYDEQFF | TGTGCCAGCAGCCAAAGAGCGGGGAGACTTTACGATGAGCAGTTCTTC
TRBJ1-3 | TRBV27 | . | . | CASRPGVYGNTIYF | TGTGCCAGCCGCCCGGGGGTGTATGGAAACACCATATATTTT
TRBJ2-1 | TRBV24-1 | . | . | CATSDAARGEQFF | TGTGCCACCAGTGATGCCGCAAGAGGGGAGCAGTTCTTC
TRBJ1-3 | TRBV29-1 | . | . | CSAERSSGNTIYF | TGCAGCGCTGAGAGGAGCTCTGGAAACACCATATATTTT
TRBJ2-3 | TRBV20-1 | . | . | CSAPSETPPPTDTQYF | TGCAGTGCCCCGAGTGAAACGCCCCCACCCACAGATACGCAGTATTTT
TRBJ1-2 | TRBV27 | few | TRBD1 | CASAPGTGDNYGYTF | TGTGCCAGCGCGCCCGGGACAGGGGATAACTATGGCTACACCTTC
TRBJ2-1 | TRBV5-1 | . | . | CASRRSGGDSYNEQFF | TGCGCCAGCAGACGGTCTGGCGGGGACTCCTACAATGAGCAGTTCTTC
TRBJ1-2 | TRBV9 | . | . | CASTGGGAGGYTF | TGTGCCAGCACCGGAGGCGGGGCCGGGGGCTACACCTTC
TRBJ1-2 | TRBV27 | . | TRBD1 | CASSREGAFNYGYTF | TGTGCCAGCAGTCGCGAGGGGGCGTTTAACTATGGCTACACCTTC
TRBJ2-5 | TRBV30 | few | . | CAGSTSGTQYF | TGTGCCGGAAGTACGTCAGGTACCCAGTACTTC
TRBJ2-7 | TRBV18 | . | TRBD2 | CASSLASGGYEQHF | TGTGCCAGCTCACTTGCTAGCGGGGGTTACGAGCAGCACTTC
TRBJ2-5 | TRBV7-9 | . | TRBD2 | CASSLLAGGLETQYF | TGTGCCAGCAGCTTGCTAGCGGGGGGGCTGGAGACCCAGTACTTC
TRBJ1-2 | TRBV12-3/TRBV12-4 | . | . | CASSSNVGYGYTF | TGTGCCAGCAGTTCTAACGTCGGGTATGGCTACACCTTC
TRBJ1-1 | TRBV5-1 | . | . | CASSWRGGKDTEAFF | TGCGCCAGCAGCTGGAGGGGGGGCAAGGACACTGAAGCTTTCTTT
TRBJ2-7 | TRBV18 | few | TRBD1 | CASSPHRGDHEQYF | TGTGCCAGCTCGCCGCACAGGGGTGACCACGAGCAGTACTTC
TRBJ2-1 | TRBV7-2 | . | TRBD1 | CASSWGGQGDGNEQFF | TGTGCCAGCAGCTGGGGAGGACAGGGGGATGGTAATGAGCAGTTCTTC
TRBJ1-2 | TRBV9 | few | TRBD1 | CASSPLGQGASGYTF | TGTGCCAGCAGCCCTTTGGGACAGGGGGCGTCCGGCTACACCTTC
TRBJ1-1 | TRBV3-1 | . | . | CASSLPGELTEAFF | TGTGCCAGCAGCCTACCAGGGGAGCTCACTGAAGCTTTCTTT
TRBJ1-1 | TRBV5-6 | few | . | CASSWYGQMNIGDAFF | TGTGCCAGCAGCTGGTACGGACAGATGAACATCGGTGATGCTTTCTTT
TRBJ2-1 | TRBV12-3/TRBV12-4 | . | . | CASGKSGRRGNEQFF | TGTGCCAGCGGGAAGTCCGGGCGTCGGGGGAATGAGCAGTTCTTC
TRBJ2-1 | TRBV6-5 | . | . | CASSYRRGLDEQFF | TGTGCCAGCAGTTACAGAAGGGGCTTGGATGAGCAGTTCTTC
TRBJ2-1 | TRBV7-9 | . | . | CAGSLVGTYNEQFF | TGTGCCGGCAGCTTAGTGGGTACCTACAATGAGCAGTTCTTC
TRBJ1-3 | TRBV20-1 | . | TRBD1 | CSAGQASGNTIHF | TGCAGTGCTGGACAGGCCTCTGGAAACACCATACATTTT
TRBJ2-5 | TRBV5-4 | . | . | CASSLGAGVETQYF | TGTGCCAGCAGCTTGGGCGCCGGGGTAGAGACCCAGTACTTC
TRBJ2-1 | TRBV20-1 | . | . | CSAILANEQFF | TGCAGTGCTATACTAGCCAATGAGCAGTTCTTC
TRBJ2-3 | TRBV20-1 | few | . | CSGYSDSTDTQYF | TGCAGTGGTTACAGTGATAGCACAGATACGCAGTATTTT
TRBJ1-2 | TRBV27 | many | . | CASSPQGINYGYTF | TGTGCCAGCAGCCCTCAGGGAATTAACTATGGCTACACCTTC